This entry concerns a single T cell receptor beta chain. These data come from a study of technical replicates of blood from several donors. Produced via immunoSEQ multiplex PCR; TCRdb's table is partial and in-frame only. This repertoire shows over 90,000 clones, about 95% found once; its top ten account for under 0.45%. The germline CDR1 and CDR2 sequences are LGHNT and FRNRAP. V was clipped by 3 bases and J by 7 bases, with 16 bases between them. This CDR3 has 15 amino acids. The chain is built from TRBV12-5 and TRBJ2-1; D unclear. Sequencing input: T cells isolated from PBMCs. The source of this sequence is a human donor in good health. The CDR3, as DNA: TGTGCTAGTGGTTTAGAAGAGACATTAACAAATGAGCAGTTCTTC. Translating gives CASGLEETLTNEQFF.